This TCR beta chain was captured in a study of metastatic and nonmetastatic thyroid tumors. For the study at large: Repertoire comparison spanned blood and tumor or nodule tissue of malignant and benign thyroid patients.

Study-wide results and limits: Malignant thyroid tumors reportedly had TCR beta diversity that was significantly higher than in benign nodules, in blood and tumor.

Remarks on this clone: The antigen remains unidentified.

Per the original methods: Differences in CDR3 between clinicopathological groups were drawn on to build a classifier intended to discriminate distant-metastatic papillary thyroid cancer patients. TCRdb re-called the PCR reads via MiXCR. The V and J calls and clone size are TCRdb's, not the authors'. The sample lists approximately 20,000 clones; approximately 12% were seen once. There are 15 residues in the CDR3. V shed 0 bases, J shed 6 bases, and the junction held 1 base outside the gene matches. The V gene's germline CDR1 is MNHNS and CDR2 SASEGT. Among the patients, none had received any treatment before thyroid surgery.

Material for sequencing was blood. The V call is TRBV6-1, the J call TRBJ2-1; 11 nucleotides match TRBD2. This sequence originates from a female donor with papillary thyroid cancer or a benign thyroid nodule (not recorded which). Some clones in this sample may be carry-over from other donors' samples. The CDR3 DNA sequence: TGTGCCAGCAGTGAAGCTAGCGGGGGGGCCAATGAGCAGTTCTTC. This codes for CASSEASGGANEQFF.